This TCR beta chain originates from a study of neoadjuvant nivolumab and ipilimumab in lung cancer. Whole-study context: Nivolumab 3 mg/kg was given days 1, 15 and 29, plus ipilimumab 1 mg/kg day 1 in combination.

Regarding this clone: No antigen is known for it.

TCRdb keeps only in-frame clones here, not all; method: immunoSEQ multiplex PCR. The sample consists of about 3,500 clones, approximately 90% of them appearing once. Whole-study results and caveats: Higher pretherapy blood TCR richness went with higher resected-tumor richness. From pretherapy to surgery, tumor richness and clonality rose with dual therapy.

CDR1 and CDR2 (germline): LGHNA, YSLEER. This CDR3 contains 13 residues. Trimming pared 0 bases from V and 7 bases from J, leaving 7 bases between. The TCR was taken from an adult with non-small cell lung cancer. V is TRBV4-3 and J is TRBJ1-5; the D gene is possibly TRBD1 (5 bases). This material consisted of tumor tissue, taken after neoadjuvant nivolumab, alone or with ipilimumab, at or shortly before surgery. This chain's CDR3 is CASSQDRQQPQHF. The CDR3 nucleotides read TGCGCCAGCAGCCAAGACAGACAGCAGCCCCAGCATTTT.